Reported below is one TCR beta chain. This sample stems from a study of blood T cell repertoires in COVID-19. As for the study in general: T cells, B-cell-depleted T cells, or PBMCs supplied cDNA or gDNA.

The CDR3 loop spans 17 amino acids. CDR1 and CDR2 from the germline V gene are SGHKS and YYEKEE (reference sequence). V lost 3 bases, J lost 1 base, and 13 bases stayed unmatched. The assay was immunoSEQ multiplex PCR, and TCRdb's table has in-frame clones only and misses some. Of about 100,000 clones in the sample, roughly three quarters were seen once. Input material: peripheral blood. This rearrangement joins TRBV5-5 to TRBJ2-7; 7 bases are shared with TRBD2. This TCR derives from a human donor in a cohort sampled during active COVID-19. The CDR3: CASSYRGLAGESYEQYF. In DNA, the CDR3 is TGTGCCAGCAGCTATCGTGGGTTGGCGGGAGAGTCCTACGAGCAGTACTTC.